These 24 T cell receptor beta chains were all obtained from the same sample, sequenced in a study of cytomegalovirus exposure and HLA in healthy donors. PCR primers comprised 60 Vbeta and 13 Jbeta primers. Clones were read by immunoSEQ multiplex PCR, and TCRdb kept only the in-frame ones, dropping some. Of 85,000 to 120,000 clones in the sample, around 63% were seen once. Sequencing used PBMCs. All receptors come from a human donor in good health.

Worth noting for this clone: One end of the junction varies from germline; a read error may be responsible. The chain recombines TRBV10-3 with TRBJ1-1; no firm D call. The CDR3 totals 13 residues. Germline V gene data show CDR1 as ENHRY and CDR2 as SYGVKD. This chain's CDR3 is CAVRVGGNTEAFF. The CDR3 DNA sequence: TGTGCCGTCAGAGTAGGAGGGAACACTGAAGCTTTCTTT.

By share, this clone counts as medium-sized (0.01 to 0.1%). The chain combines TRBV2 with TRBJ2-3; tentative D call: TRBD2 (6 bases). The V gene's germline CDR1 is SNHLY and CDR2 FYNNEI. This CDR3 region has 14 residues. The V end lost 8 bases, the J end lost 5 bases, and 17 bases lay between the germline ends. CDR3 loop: CASHAAGTRDTQYF. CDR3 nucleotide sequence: TGTGCCAGCCACGCAGCGGGCACCAGAGATACGCAGTATTTT.

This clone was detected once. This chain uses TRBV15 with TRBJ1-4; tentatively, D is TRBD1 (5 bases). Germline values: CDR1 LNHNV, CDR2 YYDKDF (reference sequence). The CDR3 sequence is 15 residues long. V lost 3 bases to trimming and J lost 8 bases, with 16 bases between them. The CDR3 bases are TGTGCCACCAGCAGGGTTTCCGGGGGTGAAGAAAAACTGTTTTTT. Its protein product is CATSRVSGGEEKLFF.

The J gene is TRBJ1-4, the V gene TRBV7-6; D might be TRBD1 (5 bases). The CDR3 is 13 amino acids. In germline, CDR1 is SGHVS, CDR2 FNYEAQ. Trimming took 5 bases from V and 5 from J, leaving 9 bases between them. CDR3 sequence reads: CASSGTLNEKLFF. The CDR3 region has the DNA TGTGCCAGCAGCGGGACTCTAAATGAAAAACTGTTTTTT.

This CDR3 reads CASSHGAGTTDTQYF. CDR3 nucleotide sequence: TGCGCCAGCAGCCATGGAGCGGGAACCACAGATACGCAGTATTTT. The chain couples TRBV4-1 to TRBJ2-3, with 7 positions matching TRBD2. This CDR3 spans 15 amino acids. The V gene's germline CDR1 is MGHRA and CDR2 YSYEKL. V lost 3 bases, J lost 2 bases, and 5 bases stayed unmatched.

CDR3 sequence (DNA): TGCGCCAGCAGCCAAGAGTCCCGCGTTAGTCGCGGGTGGGAGCAGTACTTC. This gives the protein CASSQESRVSRGWEQYF. The chain combines TRBV4-1 with TRBJ2-7, with a tentative D call TRBD2 (5 bases). Germline V gene lookup returns CDR1 MGHRA and CDR2 YSYEKL. The V end was cut by 0 bases, the J end by 7 bases, with 22 bases between. CDR3 length: 17 residues.

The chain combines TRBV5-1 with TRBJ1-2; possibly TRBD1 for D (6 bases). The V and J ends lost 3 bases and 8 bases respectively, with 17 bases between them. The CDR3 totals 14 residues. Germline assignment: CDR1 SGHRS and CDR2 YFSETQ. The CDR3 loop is CASSSALGGAGYTF. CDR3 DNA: TGCGCCAGCAGCTCGGCTCTTGGGGGGGCCGGCTACACCTTC.

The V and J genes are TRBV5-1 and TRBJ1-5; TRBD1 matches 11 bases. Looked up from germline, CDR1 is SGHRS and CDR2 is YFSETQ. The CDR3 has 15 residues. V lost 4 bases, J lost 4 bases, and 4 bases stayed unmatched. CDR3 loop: CASSPGTGGNQPQHF. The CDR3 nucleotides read TGCGCCAGCAGCCCTGGGACAGGGGGGAATCAGCCCCAGCATTTT.

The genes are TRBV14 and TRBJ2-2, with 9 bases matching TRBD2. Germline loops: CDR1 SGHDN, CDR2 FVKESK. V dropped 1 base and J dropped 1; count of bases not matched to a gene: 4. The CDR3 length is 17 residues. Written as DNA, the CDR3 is TGTGCCAGCAGCCAAGTACCGACTAGCGGGAACACCGGGGAGCTGTTTTTT. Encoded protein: CASSQVPTSGNTGELFF.

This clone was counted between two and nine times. The CDR3 loop reads CASSDSRTSGRHLGNTGELFF. DNA for the CDR3: TGTGCCAGCAGTGACTCAAGGACTAGCGGGAGACACCTCGGGAACACCGGGGAGCTGTTTTTT. The chain combines TRBV6-4 with TRBJ2-2; 13 nucleotides match TRBD2. The CDR3 contains 21 residues. Germline V gives CDR1 MRHNA, CDR2 SNTAGT. V gave up 0 bases and J gave up 1 base; unmatched junction bases: 11.

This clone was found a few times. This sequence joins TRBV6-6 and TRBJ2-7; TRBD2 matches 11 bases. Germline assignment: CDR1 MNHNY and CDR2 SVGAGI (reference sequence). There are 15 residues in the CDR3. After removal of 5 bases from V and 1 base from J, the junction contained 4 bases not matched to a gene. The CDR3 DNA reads TGTGCCAGCAGTCAGGGACTAGCGGATTCCTACGAGCAGTACTTC. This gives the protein CASSQGLADSYEQYF.

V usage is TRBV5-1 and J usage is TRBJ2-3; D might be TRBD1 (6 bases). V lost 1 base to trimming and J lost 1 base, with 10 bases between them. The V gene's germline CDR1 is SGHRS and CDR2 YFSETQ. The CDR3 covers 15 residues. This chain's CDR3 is CASSLREGGTDTQYF. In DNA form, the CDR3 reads TGCGCCAGCAGCTTGCGAGAGGGGGGCACAGATACGCAGTATTTT.

CDR3 residues: CASSPGGDEAFF. DNA for the CDR3: TGTGCCAGCAGCCCGGGGGGGGATGAAGCTTTCTTT. This chain uses TRBV7-6 with TRBJ1-1, with a possible D match to TRBD1 (5 bases). Looked up from germline, CDR1 is SGHVS and CDR2 is FNYEAQ. Trimming left V 5 bases short and J 7 bases short, with 11 bases between. CDR3 length: 12 amino acids.

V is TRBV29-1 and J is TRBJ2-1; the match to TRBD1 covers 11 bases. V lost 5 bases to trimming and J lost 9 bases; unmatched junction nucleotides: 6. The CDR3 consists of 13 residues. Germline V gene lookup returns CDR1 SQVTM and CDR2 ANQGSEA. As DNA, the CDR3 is TGCAGCGTTTTTGGACAGGGGGCGACTGAGCAGTTCTTC. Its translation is CSVFGQGATEQFF.

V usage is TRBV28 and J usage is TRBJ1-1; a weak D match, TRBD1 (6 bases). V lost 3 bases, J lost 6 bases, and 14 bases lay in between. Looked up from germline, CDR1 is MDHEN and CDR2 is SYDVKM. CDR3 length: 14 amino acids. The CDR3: CASSFYRVFAEAFF. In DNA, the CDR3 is TGTGCCAGCAGTTTCTACAGGGTTTTCGCTGAAGCTTTCTTT.

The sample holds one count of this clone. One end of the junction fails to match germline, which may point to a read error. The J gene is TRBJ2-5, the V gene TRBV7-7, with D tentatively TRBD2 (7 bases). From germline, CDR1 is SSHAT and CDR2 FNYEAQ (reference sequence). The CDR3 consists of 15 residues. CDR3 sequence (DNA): TGTGCTAGCAGTCTCCAGGGGAGGGGTGCAGAGACCCAGTACTTC. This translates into CASSLQGRGAETQYF. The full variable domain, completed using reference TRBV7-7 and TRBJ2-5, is GAGVSQSPRYKVTKRGQDVTLRCDPISSHATLYWYQQALGQGPEFLTYFNYEAQPDKSGLPSDRFSAERPEGSISTLTIQRTEQRDSAMYRCASSLQGRGAETQYFGPGTRLLVL.

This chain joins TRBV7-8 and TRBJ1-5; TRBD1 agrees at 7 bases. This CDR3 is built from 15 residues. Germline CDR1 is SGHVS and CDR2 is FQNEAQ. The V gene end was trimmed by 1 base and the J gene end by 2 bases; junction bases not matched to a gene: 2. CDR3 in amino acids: CASSLEGAGNQPQHF. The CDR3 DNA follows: TGTGCCAGCAGCTTAGAGGGGGCAGGCAATCAGCCCCAGCATTTT.

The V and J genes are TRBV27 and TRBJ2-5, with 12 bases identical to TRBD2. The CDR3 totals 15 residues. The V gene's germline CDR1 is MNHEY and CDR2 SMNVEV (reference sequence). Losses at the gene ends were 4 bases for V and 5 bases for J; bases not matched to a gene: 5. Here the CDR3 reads CASSSTSGSWETQYF. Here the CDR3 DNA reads TGTGCCAGCAGTTCGACTAGCGGGAGTTGGGAGACCCAGTACTTC.

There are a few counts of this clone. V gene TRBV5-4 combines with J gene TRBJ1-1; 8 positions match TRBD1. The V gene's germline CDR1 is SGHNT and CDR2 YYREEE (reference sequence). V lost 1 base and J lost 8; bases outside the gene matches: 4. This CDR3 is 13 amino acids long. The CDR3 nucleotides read TGTGCCAGCAGCTTGAGGACAGGGCTGGAAGCTTTCTTT. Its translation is CASSLRTGLEAFF.

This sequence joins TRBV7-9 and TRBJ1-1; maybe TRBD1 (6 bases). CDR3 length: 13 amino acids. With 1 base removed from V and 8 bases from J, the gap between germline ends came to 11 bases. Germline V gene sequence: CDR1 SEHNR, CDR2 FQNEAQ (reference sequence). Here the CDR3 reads CASSLGGQPEAFF. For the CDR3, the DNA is TGTGCCAGCAGCTTAGGAGGACAGCCAGAAGCTTTCTTT.

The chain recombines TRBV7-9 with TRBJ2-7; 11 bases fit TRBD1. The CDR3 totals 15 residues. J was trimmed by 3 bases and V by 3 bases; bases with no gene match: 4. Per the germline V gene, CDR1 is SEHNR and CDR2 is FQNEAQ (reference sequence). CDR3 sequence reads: CASSLTGTGGYEQYF. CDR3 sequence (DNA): TGTGCCAGCAGCTTGACCGGGACAGGGGGCTACGAGCAGTACTTC.

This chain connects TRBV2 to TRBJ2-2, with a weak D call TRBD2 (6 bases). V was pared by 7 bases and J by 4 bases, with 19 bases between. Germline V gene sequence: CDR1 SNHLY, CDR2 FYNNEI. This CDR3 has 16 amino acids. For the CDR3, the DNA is TGTGCCAGCACCATTTTTTCCGGGAGCGGCACCGGGGAGCTGTTTTTT. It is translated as CASTIFSGSGTGELFF.

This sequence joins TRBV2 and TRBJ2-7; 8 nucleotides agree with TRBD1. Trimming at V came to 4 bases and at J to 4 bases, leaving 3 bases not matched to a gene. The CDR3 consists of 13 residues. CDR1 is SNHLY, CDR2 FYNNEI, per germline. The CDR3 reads CASSVHRGYEQYF. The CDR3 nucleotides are TGTGCCAGCAGTGTTCACAGGGGGTACGAGCAGTACTTC.

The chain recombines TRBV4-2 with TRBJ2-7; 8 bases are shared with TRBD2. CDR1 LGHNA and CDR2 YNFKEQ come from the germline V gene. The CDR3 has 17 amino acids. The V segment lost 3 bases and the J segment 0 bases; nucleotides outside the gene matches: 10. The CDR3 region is CASSQSLAGLYSYEQYF. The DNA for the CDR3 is TGTGCCAGCAGCCAGTCCCTAGCGGGTCTTTACTCCTACGAGCAGTACTTC.